Listed below are T cell receptor beta chains from one sample, sequenced in a study of PD-1 blockade in classical Hodgkin lymphoma. TCRdb keeps only in-frame clones here, not all; method: immunoSEQ multiplex PCR. The top ten clones hold 7% to 8.5% of a sample with roughly 56,000 clones, nearly 90% of them seen once. Specimen: peripheral blood mononuclear cells (PBMCs), collected before the fourth cycle of nivolumab. The origin of the receptors is a human donor with classical Hodgkin lymphoma. Each CDR3 is given with its conserved first and last residue. D genes are given only for firm matches. Size tells how often a clone was seen (once, few, many) or the class of an expanded clone, and some rows leave it out.

d_call	clone_size	j_call	v_call	cdr3_nt	cdr3_aa
.	.	TRBJ1-1	TRBV30	TGTGCCTGGAGTCCAGGGGAGAACACTGAAGCTTTCTTT	CAWSPGENTEAFF
.	.	TRBJ1-4	TRBV15	TGTGCCACCAGCGGGGACCGGGACGATGAAAAACTGTTTTTT	CATSGDRDDEKLFF
.	once	TRBJ1-1	TRBV6-1	TGTGCCAGCAGTGACGGTCCGAGAATGAACACTGAAGCTTTCTTT	CASSDGPRMNTEAFF
.	.	TRBJ2-2	TRBV5-6	TGTGCCAGCAGCTTGGCTCTACGAAACACCGGGGAGCTGTTTTTT	CASSLALRNTGELFF
.	once	TRBJ2-7	TRBV4-2	TGTGCCAGCAGCCAAGAGGAACAGGGCTCCTACGAGCAGTACTTC	CASSQEEQGSYEQYF
TRBD1	.	TRBJ1-2	TRBV18	TGTGCCAGCGAAGACAGGGGAGGCTACACCTTC	CASEDRGGYTF
.	.	TRBJ1-5	TRBV7-2	TGTGCCAGCAGCTTGTTCCTCCGGACAGAGACTCGAAATCAGCCCCAGCATTTT	CASSLFLRTETRNQPQHF
.	.	TRBJ2-7	TRBV7-9	TGTGCCAGCAGCTTGGAGGCGGGCGAGCAGTACTTC	CASSLEAGEQYF
.	.	TRBJ2-1	TRBV7-8	TGTGCCAGCAGCTTAAGGGGGCGGGGGGACTCCTACAATGAGCAGTTCTTC	CASSLRGRGDSYNEQFF
TRBD1	once	TRBJ1-4	TRBV6-6	TGTGCCAGCACCCTGACAGGGGAGGAAGAAAAACTGTTTTTT	CASTLTGEEEKLFF
.	.	TRBJ1-5	TRBV7-9	TGTGCCAGCAGCTTAGAGCAGGGCCCCGAAAATTTT	CASSLEQGPENF
TRBD1	.	TRBJ1-2	TRBV7-9	TGTGCCAGCAGCTTAGGAGGGGGACAGGGCGGCGGCTACACCTTC	CASSLGGGQGGGYTF
.	.	TRBJ2-7	TRBV7-9	TGTGCCAGCAGCCGTACAGGCCAGAACTACGAGCAGTACTTC	CASSRTGQNYEQYF
.	.	TRBJ2-5	TRBV5-1	TGCGCCAGCCGAGGATTAGGAGAGACCCAGTACTTC	CASRGLGETQYF
.	.	TRBJ1-5	TRBV30	TGTGCCTGGAGTGAATGGGGTTCAAGTCAGCCCCAGCATTTT	CAWSEWGSSQPQHF
TRBD1	once	TRBJ1-2	TRBV4-1	TGCGCCAGCAGCCAAGATCCGGCCAGGGGGCTTGGCTACACCTTC	CASSQDPARGLGYTF
TRBD1	.	TRBJ1-3	TRBV10-1	TGCGCCAGTTATTGGGACAGGGAAGGATCTGGAAACACCATATATTTT	CASYWDREGSGNTIYF
.	.	TRBJ2-1	TRBV18	TGTGCCAGCTCACCGCTAGCAGGTGAGCAGTTCTTC	CASSPLAGEQFF
.	.	TRBJ1-5	TRBV5-1	TGCGCCAGCAGCTTGGGGCAGGGAGGCCAGCCCCAGCATTTT	CASSLGQGGQPQHF
.	.	TRBJ1-4	TRBV30	TGTGCCTGGAGCCCCGGAGGGGAAAAACTGTTTTTT	CAWSPGGEKLFF
.	.	TRBJ1-4	TRBV7-9	TGTGCCAGCAGCTTAGTCCGGACAGCCCTGAATGAAAAACTGTTTTTT	CASSLVRTALNEKLFF
.	.	TRBJ2-7	TRBV30	TGTGCCTGGAGCGGAGACTCCTCCTACGAGCAGTACTTC	CAWSGDSSYEQYF
TRBD2	.	TRBJ2-1	TRBV11-2	TGTGCCAGCAGCTTAGATCCTAGCGGGGGGGCCGATGAGCAGTTCTTC	CASSLDPSGGADEQFF
TRBD2	.	TRBJ2-5	TRBV5-1	TGCGCCAGCAGCTCCACGGGTAGCGGGGGGGCCCATGAGACCCAGTACTTC	CASSSTGSGGAHETQYF
.	.	TRBJ2-7	TRBV5-1	TGCGCCAGCAGCATCATCCCCACCTCATACGAGCAGTACTTC	CASSIIPTSYEQYF
.	.	TRBJ1-5	TRBV6-1	TGTGCCAGCACTCCTAATCCTAGCAATCAGCCCCAGCATTTT	CASTPNPSNQPQHF
TRBD1	.	TRBJ1-6	TRBV28	TGTGCCAGCAACTTTCCCGGGACAGGGGATTCACCCCTCCACTTT	CASNFPGTGDSPLHF
.	.	TRBJ2-3	TRBV10-3	TGTGCCATCAGTGATGGGGGGGCCGCCACAGATACGCAGTATTTT	CAISDGGAATDTQYF
TRBD2	once	TRBJ2-3	TRBV18	TGTGCCAGCTCAAATAATTTGGGAGCGGGGGGCCTCACAGATACGCAGTATTTT	CASSNNLGAGGLTDTQYF
.	once	TRBJ2-3	TRBV4-1	TGCGCCAGCAGCCTTTGGGGGGATACGCAGTATTTT	CASSLWGDTQYF
.	.	TRBJ1-1	TRBV7-8	TGTGCCAGCAGCTTAGTTCAGGGTAACACTGAAGCTTTCTTT	CASSLVQGNTEAFF
.	.	TRBJ2-7	TRBV5-1	TGCGCCAGCAGCTTGGGAGGGAACTCCTACGAGCAGTACTTC	CASSLGGNSYEQYF
.	.	TRBJ1-3	TRBV19	TGTGCCAGTAGTTCTCGGGCAGCATCAAGCGGAAACACCATATATTTT	CASSSRAASSGNTIYF
.	once	TRBJ2-3	TRBV7-9	TGTGCCAGCAGCTCGGATCATCTTACAGATACGCAGTATTTT	CASSSDHLTDTQYF
TRBD1	.	TRBJ2-1	TRBV2	TGTGCCAGCAGGGGACAGGAGCCCAACAATGAGCAGTTCTTC	CASRGQEPNNEQFF
.	.	TRBJ2-1	TRBV15	TGTGCCACCAGCAGAGATTCCCCCAGCTACAATGAGCAGTTCTTC	CATSRDSPSYNEQFF
.	.	TRBJ2-5	TRBV5-1	TGCGCCAGCAGCCCCAGGGGATACCAAGAGACCCAGTACTTC	CASSPRGYQETQYF
TRBD1	few	TRBJ2-7	TRBV2	TGTGCCAGCAGCTTAAGGACAGGGGACGAGCAGTACTTC	CASSLRTGDEQYF
.	.	TRBJ1-2	TRBV20-1	TGCAGTGCCTGGAATAACTATGGCTACACCTTC	CSAWNNYGYTF